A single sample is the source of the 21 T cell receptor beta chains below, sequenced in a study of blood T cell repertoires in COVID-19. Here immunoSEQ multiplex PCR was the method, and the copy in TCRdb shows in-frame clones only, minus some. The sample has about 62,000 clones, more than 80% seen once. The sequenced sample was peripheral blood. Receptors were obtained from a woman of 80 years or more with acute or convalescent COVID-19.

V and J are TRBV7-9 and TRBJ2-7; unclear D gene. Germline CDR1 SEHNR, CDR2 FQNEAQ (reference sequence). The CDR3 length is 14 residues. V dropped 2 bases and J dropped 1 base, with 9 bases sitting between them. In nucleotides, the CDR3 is TGTGCCAGCAGCTTAAATGCGGCTTCCTACGAGCAGTACTTC. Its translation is CASSLNAASYEQYF.

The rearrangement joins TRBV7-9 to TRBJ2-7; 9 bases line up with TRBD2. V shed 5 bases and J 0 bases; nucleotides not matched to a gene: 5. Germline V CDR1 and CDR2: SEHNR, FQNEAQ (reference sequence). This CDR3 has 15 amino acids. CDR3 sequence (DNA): TGTGCCAGCAGCCAAGCGGGGGGAAGCTCCTACGAGCAGTACTTC. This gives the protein CASSQAGGSSYEQYF.

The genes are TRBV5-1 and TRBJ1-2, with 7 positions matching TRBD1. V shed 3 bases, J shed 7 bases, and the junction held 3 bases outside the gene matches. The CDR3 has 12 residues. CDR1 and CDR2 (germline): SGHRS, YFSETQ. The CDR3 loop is CASSSGGTGYTF. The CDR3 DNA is TGCGCCAGCAGCTCAGGGGGAACTGGCTACACCTTC.

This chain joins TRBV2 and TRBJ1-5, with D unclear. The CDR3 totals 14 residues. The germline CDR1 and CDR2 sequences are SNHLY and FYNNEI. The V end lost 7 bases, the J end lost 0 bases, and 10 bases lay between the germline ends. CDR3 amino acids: CASNGEVSNQPQHF. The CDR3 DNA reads TGTGCCAGCAATGGGGAGGTTAGCAATCAGCCCCAGCATTTT.

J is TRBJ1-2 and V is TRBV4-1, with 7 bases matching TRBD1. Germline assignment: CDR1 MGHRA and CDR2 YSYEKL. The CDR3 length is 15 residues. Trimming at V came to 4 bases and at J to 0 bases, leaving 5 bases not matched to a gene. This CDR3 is CASSRSGTANYGYTF. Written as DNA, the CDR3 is TGCGCCAGCAGCCGGTCCGGGACAGCTAACTATGGCTACACCTTC.

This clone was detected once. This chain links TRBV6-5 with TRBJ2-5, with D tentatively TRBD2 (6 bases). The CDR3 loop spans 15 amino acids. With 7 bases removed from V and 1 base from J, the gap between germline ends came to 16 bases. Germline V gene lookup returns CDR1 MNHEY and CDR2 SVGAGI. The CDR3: CASNPRRGSQETQYF. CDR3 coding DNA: TGTGCCAGCAATCCCCGGAGGGGTTCCCAAGAGACCCAGTACTTC.

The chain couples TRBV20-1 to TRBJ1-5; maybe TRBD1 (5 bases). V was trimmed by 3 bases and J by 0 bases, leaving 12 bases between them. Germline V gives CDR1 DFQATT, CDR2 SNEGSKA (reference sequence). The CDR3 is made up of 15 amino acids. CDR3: CSASKLRVSNQPQHF. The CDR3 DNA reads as TGCAGTGCTAGTAAACTCAGGGTTAGCAATCAGCCCCAGCATTTT.

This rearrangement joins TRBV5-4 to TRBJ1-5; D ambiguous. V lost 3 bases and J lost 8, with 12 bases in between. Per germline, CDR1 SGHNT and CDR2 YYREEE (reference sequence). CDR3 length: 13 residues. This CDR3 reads CASSSNSLEPQHF. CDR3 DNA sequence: TGTGCCAGCAGCTCCAACTCATTGGAGCCCCAGCATTTT.

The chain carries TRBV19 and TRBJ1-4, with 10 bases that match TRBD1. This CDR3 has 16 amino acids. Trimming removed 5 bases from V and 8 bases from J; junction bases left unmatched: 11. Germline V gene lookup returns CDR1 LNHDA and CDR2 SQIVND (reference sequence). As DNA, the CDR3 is TGTGCCAGTAGTCCCCGGGACAGGGGTTTTAGCGAAAAACTGTTTTTT. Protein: CASSPRDRGFSEKLFF.

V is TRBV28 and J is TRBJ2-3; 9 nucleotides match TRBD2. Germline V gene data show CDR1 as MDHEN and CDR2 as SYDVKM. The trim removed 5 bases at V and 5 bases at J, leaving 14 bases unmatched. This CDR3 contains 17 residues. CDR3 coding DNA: TGTGCCAGCAGTCCACTATTTCGCGGGAGGGCCAAAGATACGCAGTATTTT. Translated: CASSPLFRGRAKDTQYF.

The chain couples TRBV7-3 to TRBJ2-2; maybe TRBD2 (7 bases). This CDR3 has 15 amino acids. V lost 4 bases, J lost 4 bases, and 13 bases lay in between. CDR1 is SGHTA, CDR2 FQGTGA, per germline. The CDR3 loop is CASSSRGGTTGELFF. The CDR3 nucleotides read TGTGCCAGCAGCTCCAGGGGAGGGACCACCGGGGAGCTGTTTTTT.

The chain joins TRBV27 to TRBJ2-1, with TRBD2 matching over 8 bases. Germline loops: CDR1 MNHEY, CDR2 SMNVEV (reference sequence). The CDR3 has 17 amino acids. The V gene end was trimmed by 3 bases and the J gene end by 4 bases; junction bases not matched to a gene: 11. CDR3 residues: CASSFYPGLAAYNEQFF. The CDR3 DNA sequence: TGTGCCAGCAGTTTCTATCCCGGACTAGCTGCGTACAATGAGCAGTTCTTC.

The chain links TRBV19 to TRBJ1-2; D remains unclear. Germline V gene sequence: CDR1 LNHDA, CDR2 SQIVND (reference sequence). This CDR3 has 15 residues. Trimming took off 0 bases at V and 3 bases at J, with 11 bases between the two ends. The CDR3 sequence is CASSIDSNRYYGYTF. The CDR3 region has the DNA TGTGCCAGTAGTATAGATAGTAACCGTTACTATGGCTACACCTTC.

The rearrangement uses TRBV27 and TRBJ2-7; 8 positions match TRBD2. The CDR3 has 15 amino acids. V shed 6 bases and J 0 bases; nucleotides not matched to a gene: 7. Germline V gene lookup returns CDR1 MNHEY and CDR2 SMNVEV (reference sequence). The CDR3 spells CASRSTSAPSYEQYF. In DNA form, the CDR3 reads TGTGCCAGCAGGTCGACTAGCGCACCCTCCTACGAGCAGTACTTC.

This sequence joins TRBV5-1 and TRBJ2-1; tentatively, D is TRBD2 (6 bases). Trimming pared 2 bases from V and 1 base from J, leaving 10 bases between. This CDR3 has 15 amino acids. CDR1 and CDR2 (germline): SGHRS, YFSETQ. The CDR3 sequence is CASSFGTPSYNEQFF. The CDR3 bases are TGCGCCAGCAGCTTCGGGACTCCTTCCTACAATGAGCAGTTCTTC.

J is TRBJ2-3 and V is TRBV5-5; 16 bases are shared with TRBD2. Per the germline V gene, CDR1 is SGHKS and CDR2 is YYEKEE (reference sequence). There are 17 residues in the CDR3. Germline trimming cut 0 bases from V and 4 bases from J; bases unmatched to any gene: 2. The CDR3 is CASSLVGTSGGADTQYF. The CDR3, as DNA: TGTGCCAGCAGCTTGGTCGGGACTAGCGGGGGGGCAGATACGCAGTATTTT.

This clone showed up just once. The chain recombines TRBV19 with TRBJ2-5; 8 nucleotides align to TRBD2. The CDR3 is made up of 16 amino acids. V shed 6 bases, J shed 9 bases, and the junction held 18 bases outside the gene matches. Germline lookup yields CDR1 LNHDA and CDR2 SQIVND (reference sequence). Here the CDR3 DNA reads TGTGCCAGTAGCCTCTTATTCGGCGCGGGGGGCCCGGCCCAGTACTTC. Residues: CASSLLFGAGGPAQYF.

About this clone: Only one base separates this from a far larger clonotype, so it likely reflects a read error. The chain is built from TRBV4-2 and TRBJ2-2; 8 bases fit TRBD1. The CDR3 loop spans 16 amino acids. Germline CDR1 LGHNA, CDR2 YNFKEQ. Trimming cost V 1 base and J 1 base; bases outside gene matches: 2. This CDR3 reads CASSQAGTGNTGELFF. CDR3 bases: TGTGCCAGCAGCCAAGCCGGGACAGGGAACACCGGGGAGCTGTTTTTT.

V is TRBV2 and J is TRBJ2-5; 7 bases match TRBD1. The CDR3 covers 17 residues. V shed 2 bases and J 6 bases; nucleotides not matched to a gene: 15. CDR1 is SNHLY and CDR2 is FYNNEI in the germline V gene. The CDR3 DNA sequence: TGTGCCAGCAGTGAATATAGGACAGGCGGTCTCTCGAAGACCCAGTACTTC. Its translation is CASSEYRTGGLSKTQYF.

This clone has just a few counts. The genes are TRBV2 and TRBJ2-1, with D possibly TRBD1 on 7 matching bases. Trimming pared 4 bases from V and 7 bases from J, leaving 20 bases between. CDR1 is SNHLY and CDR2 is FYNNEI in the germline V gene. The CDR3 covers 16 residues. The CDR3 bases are TGTGCCAGCAGTGCAATCCGCCTAGCAGGGGGGAATGAGCAGTTCTTC. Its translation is CASSAIRLAGGNEQFF.

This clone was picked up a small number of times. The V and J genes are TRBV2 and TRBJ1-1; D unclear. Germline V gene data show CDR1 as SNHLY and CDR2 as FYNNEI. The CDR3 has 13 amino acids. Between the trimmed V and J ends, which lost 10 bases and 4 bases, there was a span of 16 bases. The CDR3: CAIVTGRGTEAFF. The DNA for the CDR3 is TGTGCCATCGTGACCGGTCGGGGCACTGAAGCTTTCTTT.